The 27 T cell receptor beta chains given below trace back to one sample, sequenced in a study of cytomegalovirus exposure and HLA in healthy donors. Use of 60 Vbeta and 13 Jbeta primers characterized the PCR. Clones were read by immunoSEQ multiplex PCR, and TCRdb kept only the in-frame ones, dropping some. The sample holds around 120,000 clones, 70% to 80% seen once. Sequenced sample: PBMCs. The receptors originated from a woman aged 40 to 50 in good health and CMV-seropositive.

In its sample, this clone was seen once. The chain carries TRBV9 and TRBJ2-2; 8 bases fit TRBD1. The CDR3 consists of 13 residues. Losses at the gene ends were 6 bases for V and 6 bases for J; bases not matched to a gene: 4. From germline, CDR1 is SGDLS and CDR2 YYNGEE. This CDR3 is CASTPGGAGELFF. CDR3 DNA: TGTGCCAGCACCCCAGGGGGCGCCGGGGAGCTGTTTTTT.

The genes are TRBV18 and TRBJ2-7; 10 nucleotides match TRBD1. CDR1 and CDR2 from the germline V gene are KGHSH and LQKENI. V shed 3 bases and J 4 bases; nucleotides not matched to a gene: 3. The CDR3 loop spans 14 amino acids. The CDR3 reads CASSPDRGRYEQYF. The CDR3 DNA is TGTGCCAGCTCACCTGACAGGGGGCGATACGAGCAGTACTTC.

This chain uses TRBV4-3 with TRBJ2-1; 12 bases fit TRBD2. Germline-derived CDR1 and CDR2 are LGHNA and YSLEER. This CDR3 is 15 amino acids long. J gave up 11 bases and V 0 bases, and 5 bases lay outside the gene matches. This CDR3 reads CASSQELAGGGKQFF. The CDR3 region has the DNA TGCGCCAGCAGCCAAGAGCTAGCGGGAGGGGGTAAGCAGTTCTTC.

The V gene is TRBV18, the J gene TRBJ2-5; TRBD1 matches at 8 bases. The ends lost 3 bases at V and 4 bases at J; junction bases unmatched: 10. Per germline, CDR1 KGHSH and CDR2 LQKENI. This CDR3 region has 16 residues. The CDR3 protein is CASSPNIAGGRETQYF. The CDR3, as DNA: TGTGCCAGCTCACCGAATATAGCAGGGGGCAGAGAGACCCAGTACTTC. The full variable domain, its missing parts supplied by reference TRBV18 and TRBJ2-5, is NAGVMQNPRHLVRRRGQEARLRCSPMKGHSHVYWYRQLPEEGLKFMVYLQKENIIDESGMPKERFSAEFPKEGPSILRIQQVVRGDSAAYFCASSPNIAGGRETQYFGPGTRLLVL.

The chain joins TRBV5-4 to TRBJ2-7; possibly TRBD2 for D (6 bases). With 3 bases removed from V and 0 bases from J, the gap between germline ends came to 10 bases. Germline V gene sequence: CDR1 SGHNT, CDR2 YYREEE (reference sequence). The CDR3 length is 14 residues. The CDR3 bases are TGTGCCAGCAGCTACCGGGACTCCTCCTACGAGCAGTACTTC. Residues: CASSYRDSSYEQYF.

V and J are TRBV5-4 and TRBJ2-5; TRBD1 is a possible D gene (5 bases). V dropped 4 bases and J dropped 1 base, with 11 bases sitting between them. Per germline, CDR1 SGHNT and CDR2 YYREEE (reference sequence). The CDR3 has 14 amino acids. Here the CDR3 reads CASSTTDTQETQYF. DNA for the CDR3: TGTGCCAGCAGCACTACGGACACCCAAGAGACCCAGTACTTC.

V usage is TRBV19 and J usage is TRBJ1-3, with D unclear. This CDR3 is built from 16 residues. CDR1 is LNHDA and CDR2 is SQIVND in the germline V gene (reference sequence). Trimming removed 3 bases at V and 1 base at J, with 13 bases between. Here the CDR3 DNA reads TGTGCCAGTAGTATGATCCCGCGGGAATCTGGAAACACCATATATTTT. Translated: CASSMIPRESGNTIYF.

The chain employs TRBV7-2 and TRBJ2-7; 12 bases match TRBD2. Germline loops: CDR1 SGHTA, CDR2 FQGNSA. The length of the CDR3 is 16 residues. The ends lost 0 bases at V and 9 bases at J; junction bases unmatched: 9. CDR3 amino acids: CASSLAGTSGPPGQYF. DNA of the CDR3: TGTGCCAGCAGCTTAGCGGGGACTAGCGGGCCCCCTGGGCAGTACTTC.

This chain uses TRBV29-1 with TRBJ2-7, with D possibly being TRBD2 (7 bases). V lost 7 bases, J lost 5 bases, and 15 bases lay in between. This CDR3 contains 12 residues. The germline V gene has CDR1 SQVTM and CDR2 ANQGSEA. The CDR3 region is CSGVRGTNEQYF. The CDR3 DNA follows: TGCAGCGGTGTAAGGGGGACTAACGAGCAGTACTTC.

The chain joins TRBV5-6 to TRBJ1-1; 11 bases are shared with TRBD1. The CDR3 covers 15 residues. Germline CDR1 SGHDT, CDR2 YYEEEE. V was pared by 5 bases and J by 4 bases, with 7 bases of the junction left unmatched. In DNA, the CDR3 is TGTGCCAGCAGGCCCTCCGGGACAGGGGGCACTGAAGCTTTCTTT. Its protein product is CASRPSGTGGTEAFF.

The chain recombines TRBV6-5 with TRBJ1-2, with TRBD1 matching 11 bases. The CDR3 contains 15 residues. Germline V gene lookup returns CDR1 MNHEY and CDR2 SVGAGI. With 6 bases clipped from V and 5 bases from J, the junction kept 8 bases outside the gene matches. The CDR3 nucleotides read TGTGCCAGCAGCCTGTCGAGGGACAGGGGGTATGGCTACACCTTC. This encodes CASSLSRDRGYGYTF.

V and J are TRBV11-2 and TRBJ1-6, with D possibly TRBD1 on 6 matching bases. The CDR3 has 13 amino acids. V was clipped by 6 bases and J by 7 bases, with 10 bases between them. The germline V gene encodes CDR1 SGHAT and CDR2 FQNNGV. In nucleotides, the CDR3 is TGTGCCAGCAGTCCGACAGGAAATTCACCCCTCCACTTT. It encodes CASSPTGNSPLHF.

The V gene is TRBV6-1, the J gene TRBJ1-5; 7 bases are shared with TRBD1. V shed 3 bases, J shed 2 bases, and the junction held 4 bases outside the gene matches. CDR1 and CDR2 (germline): MNHNS, SASEGT. This CDR3 contains 15 residues. The chain's CDR3 is CASSERGPRNQPQHF. CDR3 coding DNA: TGTGCCAGCAGTGAGAGGGGGCCCCGCAATCAGCCCCAGCATTTT.

This chain uses TRBV19 with TRBJ2-5; unclear D gene. Germline V lookup: CDR1 LNHDA, CDR2 SQIVND (reference sequence). This CDR3 region has 14 residues. V dropped 1 base and J dropped 0 bases, with 6 bases sitting between them. The CDR3 DNA reads TGTGCCAGTAGTATAGTCAGCGACCAAGAGACCCAGTACTTC. Protein sequence: CASSIVSDQETQYF.

The CDR3 nucleotides are TGTGCCAGCAGCAAACGGGGGGGCACAGATACGCAGTATTTT. This translates into CASSKRGGTDTQYF. V is TRBV6-1 and J is TRBJ2-3; TRBD2 aligns across 7 bases. V lost 6 bases and J lost 1; bases outside the gene matches: 4. The germline V gene encodes CDR1 MNHNS and CDR2 SASEGT. CDR3 length equals 14 residues.

CDR3 sequence: CASTKAGLLYGYTF. The CDR3 coding sequence is TGTGCCAGCACCAAAGCGGGTCTCCTCTATGGCTACACCTTC. This chain links TRBV6-5 with TRBJ1-2, with D unresolved. Germline V gives CDR1 MNHEY, CDR2 SVGAGI. This CDR3 comprises 14 residues. Deletions cut 7 bases from V and 4 bases from J, with 16 bases between.

The chain links TRBV6-1 to TRBJ1-2; D is unresolved. The germline V gene has CDR1 MNHNS and CDR2 SASEGT. With 3 bases removed from V and 4 bases from J, the gap between germline ends came to 15 bases. The CDR3 covers 15 residues. CDR3 coding DNA: TGTGCCAGCAGTGAGATTTGGAGACCCTTCTATGGCTACACCTTC. This translates into CASSEIWRPFYGYTF.

The gene calls are TRBV19 and TRBJ2-1; the match to TRBD2 covers 11 bases. Losses at the gene ends were 6 bases for V and 7 bases for J; bases not matched to a gene: 2. CDR3 length: 13 amino acids. Per germline, CDR1 LNHDA and CDR2 SQIVND (reference sequence). The CDR3 bases are TGTGCCAGTAGAAGGACTAGCGGGAATGAGCAGTTCTTC. Protein product: CASRRTSGNEQFF.

This clone appeared a few times. The chain employs TRBV5-1 and TRBJ2-7; D is possibly TRBD1 (6 bases). There are 14 residues in the CDR3. The ends were cut back, 0 bases at V and 6 bases at J, with 13 bases in the middle. Germline CDR1 reads SGHRS; CDR2 reads YFSETQ. CDR3 amino acids: CASSLGGTPLEQYF. Here the CDR3 DNA reads TGCGCCAGCAGCTTGGGAGGGACACCCCTCGAGCAGTACTTC.

Only one count was recorded for this clone. The V and J genes are TRBV5-6 and TRBJ2-3, with 7 bases identical to TRBD1. The germline gives CDR1 SGHDT, CDR2 YYEEEE. There are 13 residues in the CDR3. Trimming took 3 bases from V and 3 from J; bases not matched to a gene: 1. CDR3 residues: CASSWGQTDTQYF. The DNA for the CDR3 is TGTGCCAGCAGCTGGGGACAGACAGATACGCAGTATTTT.

V usage is TRBV29-1 and J usage is TRBJ2-3; D is perhaps TRBD2 (5 bases). Germline loops: CDR1 SQVTM, CDR2 ANQGSEA. V dropped 2 bases and J dropped 0 bases, with 15 bases sitting between them. The CDR3 loop spans 16 amino acids. Written as DNA, the CDR3 is TGCAGCGTTGAAATTCGGAAGAGGGTGAGCACAGATACGCAGTATTTT. Its protein product is CSVEIRKRVSTDTQYF.

V is TRBV13 and J is TRBJ2-7; 8 nucleotides agree with TRBD2. Germline CDR1 and CDR2: PRHDT and FYEKMQ (reference sequence). The CDR3 is made up of 19 amino acids. V dropped 4 bases and J dropped 0; count of bases not matched to a gene: 17. The CDR3 here is CASSSPRGAGGSSSYEQYF. The DNA for the CDR3 is TGTGCCAGCAGCTCGCCCCGGGGGGCGGGGGGCTCAAGCTCCTACGAGCAGTACTTC.

This chain joins TRBV2 and TRBJ1-1; possible D gene TRBD1, 5 bases. This CDR3 is built from 14 residues. Germline V gene data show CDR1 as SNHLY and CDR2 as FYNNEI. The V gene lost 0 bases and the J gene lost 5 bases, with 10 bases spanning the gap. CDR3 sequence: CASSEAGGGTEAFF. As DNA, the CDR3 is TGTGCCAGCAGTGAAGCGGGGGGTGGAACTGAAGCTTTCTTT.

The chain uses TRBV30 and TRBJ2-3; 7 nucleotides agree with TRBD1. After removal of 0 bases from V and 4 bases from J, the junction contained 4 bases not matched to a gene. CDR3 length: 14 residues. CDR1 and CDR2 from the germline V gene are GTSNPN and SVGIG (reference sequence). CDR3 loop: CAWSVGTVPDTQYF. Written as DNA, the CDR3 is TGTGCCTGGAGTGTGGGGACAGTCCCAGATACGCAGTATTTT.

This clone was detected only once. The chain carries TRBV29-1 and TRBJ2-3, with D tentatively TRBD1 (6 bases). Germline V gives CDR1 SQVTM, CDR2 ANQGSEA. The CDR3 loop spans 14 amino acids. V was pared by 3 bases and J by 0 bases, with 10 bases between. The CDR3 nucleotides are TGCAGCGTTGAGGGACACCGAAGCACAGATACGCAGTATTTT. This sequence encodes CSVEGHRSTDTQYF.

The rearrangement uses TRBV4-1 and TRBJ2-5; 8 nucleotides agree with TRBD2. The germline V gene has CDR1 MGHRA and CDR2 YSYEKL. CDR3 length equals 17 residues. V was pared by 1 base and J by 7 bases, with 14 bases of the junction left unmatched. CDR3 nucleotide sequence: TGCGCCAGCAGCCAAGTAGGGACTAGGGGGGTGGTGACGACCCAGTACTTC. Translation: CASSQVGTRGVVTTQYF.

This clone turned up a few times. The genes are TRBV4-1 and TRBJ2-1; 10 bases line up with TRBD1. CDR1 is MGHRA and CDR2 is YSYEKL in the germline V gene. V shed 3 bases, J shed 4 bases, and the junction held 0 bases outside the gene matches. The length of the CDR3 is 14 residues. The CDR3 protein is CASSQGQGYNEQFF. The CDR3 DNA reads as TGCGCCAGCAGCCAGGGACAGGGGTACAATGAGCAGTTCTTC.